Listed here are 2 T cell receptor beta chains from one sample, sequenced in a study of cytomegalovirus exposure and HLA in healthy donors (dated by TCRdb to the late 2010s). Libraries were built with the immunoSEQ multiplex PCR assay. For the multiplex PCR, a mixture combining 60 forward primers for TCR Vbeta segments and 13 reverse primers for TCR Jbeta segments was used. TCRdb retrieved this table from immuneACCESS and kept in-frame rearrangements only. Not all clones are present; in checked studies, unresolved V genes account for under half, and no reason is known for the remainder. The sample table records over 60,000 clones; 60% to 85% of these occur just once. Together, the top ten hold 9.5% to 15% of the sample. Sequencing was done on a sample of PBMCs. The receptors were gathered from a man in his 70s in good health and CMV-seronegative.

The chain employs TRBV2 and TRBJ1-2; D perhaps matches TRBD1 (6 bases). CDR1 is SNHLY and CDR2 is FYNNEI in the germline V gene. The CDR3 is made up of 13 amino acids. Deletions cut 8 bases from V and 3 bases from J, with 13 bases between. CDR3 in DNA: TGTGCCAGCTCAGGGGACGGCGACTATGGCTACACCTTC. Translating gives CASSGDGDYGYTF.

The J gene is TRBJ2-2, the V gene TRBV2, with 10 bases fitting TRBD2. The germline V gene has CDR1 SNHLY and CDR2 FYNNEI. This CDR3 is 15 amino acids long. J was trimmed by 7 bases and V by 2 bases; bases with no gene match: 4. CDR3 in amino acids: CASSELAGDIGELFF. As DNA, the CDR3 is TGTGCCAGCAGTGAACTAGCGGGAGATATCGGGGAGCTGTTTTTT. The full variable domain, rest sourced from reference TRBV2 and TRBJ2-2, is EPEVTQTPSHQVTQMGQEVILRCVPISNHLYFYWYRQILGQKVEFLVSFYNNEISEKSEIFDDQFSVERPDGSNFTLKIRSTKLEDSAMYFCASSELAGDIGELFFGEGSRLTVL.